This note documents a single T cell receptor beta chain sequence. Relative to the germline gene, one junction end is altered; a read error may explain this. The sample belongs to a study of cytomegalovirus exposure and HLA in healthy donors. It was with 60 Vbeta and 13 Jbeta primers that the PCR ran. Some clones are missing from TCRdb's copy, which holds only in-frame ones; the method was immunoSEQ multiplex PCR. The table shows 90,000 to 120,000 clones, with roughly 87% occurring only once. The CDR3 is 12 amino acids. Germline CDR1 and CDR2: SEHNR and FQNEAQ (reference sequence). V is TRBV7-9 and J is TRBJ1-1; 8 nucleotides line up with TRBD1. The sample comprised PBMCs. This receptor was obtained from a man between 25 and 39 years old in good health and CMV-seropositive. The CDR3 nucleotides are TGTTCCAGCGGACAGGGTAACTCTGAAGCTTTCTTT. It translates to CSSGQGNSEAFF.